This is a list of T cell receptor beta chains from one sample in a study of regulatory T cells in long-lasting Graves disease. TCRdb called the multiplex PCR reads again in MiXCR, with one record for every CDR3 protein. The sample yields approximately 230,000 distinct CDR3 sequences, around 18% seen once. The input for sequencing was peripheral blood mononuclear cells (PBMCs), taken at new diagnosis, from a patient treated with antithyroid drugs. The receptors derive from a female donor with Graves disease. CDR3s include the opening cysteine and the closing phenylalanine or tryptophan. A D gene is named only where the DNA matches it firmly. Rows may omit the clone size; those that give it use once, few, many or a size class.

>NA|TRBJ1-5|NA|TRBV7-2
CASSPSGGSNQPQHF
TGTGCCAGCAGCCCTTCGGGCGGGAGCAATCAGCCCCAGCATTTT
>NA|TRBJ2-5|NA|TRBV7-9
CASSPGGPQETQYF
TGTGCCAGCAGCCCCGGAGGGCCTCAGGAGACCCAGTACTTC
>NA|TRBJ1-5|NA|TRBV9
CASSVGDLFADSNQPQHF
TGTGCCAGCAGCGTAGGAGACCTTTTCGCGGATAGCAATCAGCCCCAGCATTTT
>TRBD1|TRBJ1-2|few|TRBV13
CASSLPVTGAPYGYTF
TGTGCCAGCAGCCTCCCAGTTACAGGGGCGCCATATGGCTACACCTTC
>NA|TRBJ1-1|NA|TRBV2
CASSELLPEALFAEAFF
TGTGCCAGCAGTGAATTATTACCGGAGGCCCTCTTCGCTGAAGCTTTCTTT
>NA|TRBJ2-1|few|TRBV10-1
CASSDPGDNEQFF
TGCGCCAGCAGTGATCCGGGCGACAATGAGCAGTTCTTC
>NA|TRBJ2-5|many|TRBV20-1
CSAVSWETQYF
TGCAGTGCTGTTAGTTGGGAGACCCAGTACTTC
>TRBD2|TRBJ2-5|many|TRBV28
CASSLWASGSVQETQYF
TGTGCCAGCAGTTTATGGGCTAGCGGGAGTGTCCAAGAGACCCAGTACTTC
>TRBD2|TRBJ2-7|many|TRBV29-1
CSVMEREGHEQYF
TGCAGCGTCATGGAGCGGGAGGGCCACGAGCAGTACTTC
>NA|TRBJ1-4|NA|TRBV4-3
CASSQDWEGEKLFF
TGCGCCAGCAGCCAAGATTGGGAGGGCGAAAAACTGTTTTTT
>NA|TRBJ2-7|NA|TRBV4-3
CASSQEKSPWYEQYF
TGCGCCAGCAGCCAAGAAAAGTCGCCATGGTACGAGCAGTACTTC
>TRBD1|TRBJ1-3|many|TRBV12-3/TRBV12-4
CASRLLTGAGGNTIYF
TGTGCCAGCAGACTTCTGACAGGGGCAGGGGGAAACACCATATATTTT
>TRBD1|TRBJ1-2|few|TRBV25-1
CASSEYGQANYGYTF
TGTGCCAGCAGCGAATATGGACAGGCTAACTATGGCTACACCTTC
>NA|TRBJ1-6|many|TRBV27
CASSLVNSPLHF
TGTGCCAGCAGTTTAGTCAATTCACCCCTCCACTTT
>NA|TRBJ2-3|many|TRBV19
CASSIAGRADTQYF
TGTGCCAGTAGTATAGCGGGAAGGGCAGATACGCAGTATTTT
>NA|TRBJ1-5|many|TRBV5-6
CASSLFGGAGQPQHF
TGTGCCAGCAGCTTGTTTGGGGGCGCGGGGCAGCCCCAGCATTTT
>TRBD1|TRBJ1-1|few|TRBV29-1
CSLSAGGAVNTEAFF
TGCAGCTTATCGGCAGGGGGCGCGGTGAACACTGAAGCTTTCTTT
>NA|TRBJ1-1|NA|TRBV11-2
CASSLRLRFMNTEAFF
TGTGCCAGCAGCCTGAGGTTGCGGTTCATGAACACTGAAGCTTTCTTT
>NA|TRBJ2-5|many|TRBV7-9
CASSSLGPSEGETQYF
TGTGCCAGCAGCTCCCTAGGTCCCTCGGAGGGGGAGACCCAGTACTTC
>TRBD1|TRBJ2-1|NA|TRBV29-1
CSVEPGTGSSYNEQFF
TGCAGCGTTGAGCCCGGGACAGGGAGCTCCTACAATGAGCAGTTCTTC
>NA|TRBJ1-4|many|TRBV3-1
CASSPTGAPEKLFF
TGTGCCAGCAGCCCGACTGGGGCGCCCGAAAAACTGTTTTTT
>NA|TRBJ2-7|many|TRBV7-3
CASSLSGDTFYEQYF
TGTGCCAGCAGCTTAAGTGGGGACACCTTCTACGAGCAGTACTTC
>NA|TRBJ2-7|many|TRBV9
CASSPGEGGEQYF
TGTGCCAGCAGCCCGGGGGAGGGGGGCGAGCAGTACTTC
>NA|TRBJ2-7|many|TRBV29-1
CSVEGPQTSYEQYF
TGCAGCGTTGAAGGCCCACAGACCTCCTACGAGCAGTACTTC
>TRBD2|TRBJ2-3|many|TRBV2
CASSKGLAGYSTDTQYF
TGTGCCAGCAGCAAGGGACTAGCGGGGTATAGCACAGATACGCAGTATTTT
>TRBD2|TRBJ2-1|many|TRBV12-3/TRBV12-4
CASSSEAGGPRDEQFF
TGTGCCAGCAGCTCCGAGGCGGGAGGGCCTAGGGATGAGCAGTTCTTC
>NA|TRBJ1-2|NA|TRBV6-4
CASSDSSAGGADYGYTF
TGTGCCAGCAGTGACTCCTCCGCGGGGGGCGCTGACTATGGCTACACCTTC
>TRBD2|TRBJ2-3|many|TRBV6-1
CASTGGLAGVGTQYF
TGTGCCAGCACAGGCGGACTAGCGGGAGTTGGTACGCAGTATTTT
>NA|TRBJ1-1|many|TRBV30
CAWSVQSNTEAFF
TGTGCCTGGAGTGTACAGAGTAACACTGAAGCTTTCTTT